The source of this T cell receptor (beta chain) is a study of blood T cell repertoires in COVID-19. Study-level information: Nucleic acid was either cDNA or gDNA, and it came from T cells, B-cell-depleted T cells, or PBMCs.

Profiled with immunoSEQ multiplex PCR; TCRdb holds only in-frame clones, not every one. The repertoire holds some 250,000 clones, with approximately 77% as singletons. This clonotype was obtained from a woman between 18 and 29 years old with acute or convalescent COVID-19. Sequenced input: peripheral blood.

CDR3 region: CASSPSGTGELFF. The CDR3 nucleotides read TGTGCCAGCAGCCCCTCCGGGACCGGGGAGCTGTTTTTT. V is TRBV3-1 (or the pseudogene TRBV3-2) and J is TRBJ2-2; D unresolved. From germline, CDR1 is LGHDT and CDR2 YNNKEL (reference sequence). This CDR3 has 13 residues. V dropped 4 bases and J dropped 5 bases, with 8 bases sitting between them.